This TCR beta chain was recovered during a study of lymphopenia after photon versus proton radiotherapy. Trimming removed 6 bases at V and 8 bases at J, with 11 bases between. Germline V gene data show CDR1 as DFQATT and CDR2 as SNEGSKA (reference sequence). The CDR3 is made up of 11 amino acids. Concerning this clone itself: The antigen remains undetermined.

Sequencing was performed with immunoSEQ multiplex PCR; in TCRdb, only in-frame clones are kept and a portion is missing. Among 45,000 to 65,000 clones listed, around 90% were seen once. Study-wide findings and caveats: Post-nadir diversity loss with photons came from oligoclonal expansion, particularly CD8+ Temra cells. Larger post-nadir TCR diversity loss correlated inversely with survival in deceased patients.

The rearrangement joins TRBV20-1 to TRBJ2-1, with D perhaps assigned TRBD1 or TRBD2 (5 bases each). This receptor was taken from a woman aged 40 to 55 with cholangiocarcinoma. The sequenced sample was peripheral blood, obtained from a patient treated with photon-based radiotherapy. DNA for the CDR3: TGCAGTGCCCGGGGCCGCGATGAGCAGTTCTTC. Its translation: CSARGRDEQFF.